This is a list of T cell receptor beta chains from one sample in a study of blood T cells in healthy people across ages. TCRdb recomputed calls from the 5' RACE reads with MiXCR, one row per CDR3 protein. The sample contains around 580,000 distinct CDR3 sequences, under 55% of which appear only once. The sequenced material came from blood. The receptors stem from a man older than 75 in good health. Both conserved end residues are part of each CDR3. D genes are given only for firm matches. Some rows have no size entry. The others give once, few or many, or a class for an expanded clone.

cdr3_aa: CASSQETKSSYEQYF; cdr3_nt: TGTGCCAGCAGCCAAGAGACAAAGAGCTCCTACGAGCAGTACTTC; v_call: TRBV14; j_call: TRBJ2-7; d_call: NA; clone_size: NA
cdr3_aa: CASSFSQGAGEQYF; cdr3_nt: TGCGCCAGCAGCTTCTCACAGGGGGCTGGAGAGCAGTACTTC; v_call: TRBV5-1; j_call: TRBJ2-7; d_call: TRBD1; clone_size: few
cdr3_aa: CSAWQGPGANVLTF; cdr3_nt: TGCAGTGCCTGGCAAGGCCCTGGGGCCAACGTCCTGACTTTC; v_call: TRBV20-1; j_call: TRBJ2-6; d_call: NA; clone_size: few
cdr3_aa: CASSMRGNQPYEQYF; cdr3_nt: TGTGCCAGCAGTATGCGCGGGAATCAGCCCTACGAGCAGTACTTC; v_call: TRBV6-5; j_call: TRBJ2-7; d_call: NA; clone_size: NA
cdr3_aa: CASGLARFSYNEQYF; cdr3_nt: TGTGCTAGTGGTTTGGCCAGGTTCTCTTACAATGAGCAGTACTTC; v_call: TRBV12-5; j_call: TRBJ2-7; d_call: NA; clone_size: NA
cdr3_aa: CATSDELAGELFF; cdr3_nt: TGTGCCACCAGTGACGAGCTGGCCGGGGAGCTGTTTTTT; v_call: TRBV24-1; j_call: TRBJ2-2; d_call: NA; clone_size: NA
cdr3_aa: CASSQAGGTDTQYF; cdr3_nt: TGTGCCAGCAGCCAGGCGGGCGGCACAGATACGCAGTATTTT; v_call: TRBV3-1; j_call: TRBJ2-3; d_call: NA; clone_size: NA
cdr3_aa: CASSLHPGLIYSYEQYF; cdr3_nt: TGTGCCAGCAGCCTACATCCGGGACTCATTTACTCCTACGAGCAGTACTTC; v_call: TRBV7-2; j_call: TRBJ2-7; d_call: NA; clone_size: few
cdr3_aa: CASSLQGVSSYNEQFF; cdr3_nt: TGTGCCAGCAGCCTACAGGGGGTTAGCTCCTACAATGAGCAGTTCTTC; v_call: TRBV7-2; j_call: TRBJ2-1; d_call: TRBD1; clone_size: NA
cdr3_aa: CSDFRSSYNEQFF; cdr3_nt: TGCAGTGATTTCCGGAGCTCCTACAATGAGCAGTTCTTC; v_call: TRBV20-1; j_call: TRBJ2-1; d_call: NA; clone_size: NA
cdr3_aa: CATSRDSSGNTIYF; cdr3_nt: TGTGCCACCAGCAGGGACAGCTCCGGAAACACCATATATTTT; v_call: TRBV15; j_call: TRBJ1-3; d_call: NA; clone_size: NA
cdr3_aa: CATTPRPGQGFNEQFF; cdr3_nt: TGCGCCACCACCCCGAGACCGGGACAGGGATTTAATGAGCAGTTCTTC; v_call: TRBV5-1; j_call: TRBJ2-1; d_call: TRBD1; clone_size: NA
cdr3_aa: CASSLSLLGGGVGSSPLHF; cdr3_nt: TGTGCCAGCAGTTTATCCCTATTGGGTGGCGGAGTGGGTAGTTCGCCCCTCCACTTT; v_call: TRBV27; j_call: TRBJ1-6; d_call: NA; clone_size: NA
cdr3_aa: CASSPETGPKNIQYF; cdr3_nt: TGTGCCAGCTCACCCGAGACAGGACCTAAAAACATTCAGTACTTC; v_call: TRBV18; j_call: TRBJ2-4; d_call: NA; clone_size: NA
cdr3_aa: CASSRTLAGDITDTQYF; cdr3_nt: TGTGCCAGCAGCCGAACACTAGCGGGGGACATCACAGATACGCAGTATTTT; v_call: TRBV7-6; j_call: TRBJ2-3; d_call: TRBD2; clone_size: NA
cdr3_aa: CASSLETGLLIGDTQYF; cdr3_nt: TGCGCCAGCAGCTTGGAAACGGGGCTGCTAATTGGAGATACGCAGTATTTT; v_call: TRBV5-1; j_call: TRBJ2-3; d_call: NA; clone_size: few
cdr3_aa: CSVENTGELFF; cdr3_nt: TGCAGCGTTGAAAACACCGGGGAGCTGTTTTTT; v_call: TRBV29-1; j_call: TRBJ2-2; d_call: NA; clone_size: few
cdr3_aa: CSAWTSGEYNERFF; cdr3_nt: TGCAGTGCTTGGACTAGCGGGGAATACAATGAGCGGTTCTTC; v_call: TRBV20-1; j_call: TRBJ2-1; d_call: TRBD2; clone_size: NA
cdr3_aa: CASSLGPGGGRGNTDTQYF; cdr3_nt: TGTGCCAGCAGTTTAGGGCCCGGTGGGGGAAGAGGGAACACAGATACGCAGTATTTT; v_call: TRBV12-3/TRBV12-4; j_call: TRBJ2-3; d_call: NA; clone_size: NA
cdr3_aa: CASSPPWGRGLEKIF; cdr3_nt: TGTGCCAGCAGTCCCCCCTGGGGTAGGGGACTGGAAAAAATCTTT; v_call: TRBV6-5; j_call: TRBJ1-1; d_call: NA; clone_size: NA
cdr3_aa: CASSPYIASGRIQYF; cdr3_nt: TGTGCCAGCAGCCCCTATATCGCTAGCGGGAGGATTCAGTACTTC; v_call: TRBV28; j_call: TRBJ2-4; d_call: TRBD2; clone_size: few
cdr3_aa: CSARSTGVQPQHF; cdr3_nt: TGCAGTGCTAGATCAACCGGTGTTCAGCCCCAGCATTTT; v_call: TRBV20-1; j_call: TRBJ1-5; d_call: NA; clone_size: NA
cdr3_aa: CSARGRTSPDTQYF; cdr3_nt: TGCAGTGCTAGAGGGCGGACTAGCCCAGATACGCAGTATTTT; v_call: TRBV20-1; j_call: TRBJ2-3; d_call: TRBD2; clone_size: once
cdr3_aa: CASSSNRVSSSPLHF; cdr3_nt: TGTGCCAGCAGTTCCAACAGGGTTTCAAGTTCACCCCTCCACTTT; v_call: TRBV12-3/TRBV12-4; j_call: TRBJ1-6; d_call: NA; clone_size: NA
cdr3_aa: CSARVSGRDTQYF; cdr3_nt: TGCAGTGCTCGAGTTAGCGGGAGAGATACGCAGTATTTT; v_call: TRBV20-1; j_call: TRBJ2-3; d_call: TRBD2; clone_size: few
cdr3_aa: CAAGEVAQSTDTQYF; cdr3_nt: TGTGCCGCCGGGGAAGTGGCGCAGAGCACAGATACGCAGTATTTT; v_call: TRBV10-3; j_call: TRBJ2-3; d_call: NA; clone_size: NA
cdr3_aa: CASSKARAGMNTEAFF; cdr3_nt: TGTGCCAGCAGCAAAGCAAGGGCAGGGATGAACACTGAAGCTTTCTTT; v_call: TRBV21-1; j_call: TRBJ1-1; d_call: NA; clone_size: few
cdr3_aa: CASSGDRVTYEQYF; cdr3_nt: TGTGCCAGCAGTGGGGACAGGGTAACGTACGAGCAGTACTTC; v_call: TRBV25-1; j_call: TRBJ2-7; d_call: TRBD1; clone_size: NA
cdr3_aa: CASSLPNMDEQYF; cdr3_nt: TGTGCCAGCAGCTTACCGAATATGGACGAGCAGTACTTC; v_call: TRBV13; j_call: TRBJ2-7; d_call: NA; clone_size: once
cdr3_aa: CSVELGGRETQYF; cdr3_nt: TGCAGCGTTGAACTGGGCGGTCGGGAGACCCAGTACTTC; v_call: TRBV29-1; j_call: TRBJ2-5; d_call: NA; clone_size: few
cdr3_aa: CASSLDKNTEAFF; cdr3_nt: TGTGCCAGCAGCTTAGACAAAAACACTGAAGCTTTCTTT; v_call: TRBV7-8; j_call: TRBJ1-1; d_call: NA; clone_size: NA
cdr3_aa: CASSRQGAGTTDTQYF; cdr3_nt: TGTGCCAGCAGCCGACAGGGGGCCGGAACTACAGATACGCAGTATTTT; v_call: TRBV4-2; j_call: TRBJ2-3; d_call: TRBD1; clone_size: few
cdr3_aa: CSAQRGGYNEQFF; cdr3_nt: TGCAGTGCCCAGCGGGGGGGGTACAATGAGCAGTTCTTC; v_call: TRBV20-1; j_call: TRBJ2-1; d_call: TRBD2; clone_size: few
cdr3_aa: CASSLDGRGAWNTEAFF; cdr3_nt: TGTGCCAGCAGCTTAGACGGTCGGGGGGCCTGGAACACTGAAGCTTTCTTT; v_call: TRBV7-2; j_call: TRBJ1-1; d_call: NA; clone_size: NA
cdr3_aa: CASSLWASGVPYEQYF; cdr3_nt: TGTGCCAGCAGCTTATGGGCTAGCGGGGTACCCTACGAGCAGTACTTC; v_call: TRBV7-2; j_call: TRBJ2-7; d_call: TRBD2; clone_size: NA
cdr3_aa: CSTVETPTDAQYF; cdr3_nt: TGCAGTACCGTCGAGACTCCCACAGATGCGCAGTATTTT; v_call: TRBV20-1; j_call: TRBJ2-3; d_call: NA; clone_size: NA
cdr3_aa: CASRPGLASSNEQFF; cdr3_nt: TGTGCCAGCAGACCAGGACTAGCGAGTTCCAATGAGCAGTTCTTC; v_call: TRBV7-9; j_call: TRBJ2-1; d_call: TRBD2; clone_size: few
cdr3_aa: CASSQTGYDETQYF; cdr3_nt: TGCGCCAGCAGCCAAACGGGGTATGACGAGACCCAGTACTTC; v_call: TRBV4-1; j_call: TRBJ2-5; d_call: NA; clone_size: NA
cdr3_aa: CASSLINQETQYF; cdr3_nt: TGTGCCAGCAGCTTGATAAACCAAGAGACCCAGTACTTC; v_call: TRBV7-9; j_call: TRBJ2-5; d_call: NA; clone_size: NA
cdr3_aa: CASSQGVTSGGQGAQYF; cdr3_nt: TGTGCCAGCAGCCAAGGGGTGACTAGCGGGGGCCAAGGGGCCCAGTACTTC; v_call: TRBV4-2; j_call: TRBJ2-7; d_call: TRBD2; clone_size: NA